This T cell receptor (beta chain) was documented in a study of shared clonotypes between healthy human individuals. The method was immunoSEQ multiplex PCR; TCRdb's version includes in-frame clones alone and lacks a portion of them. The sample has 700,000 or so clones, about two thirds seen once. This clone was seen only once. The sequenced sample consisted of memory CD4+ T cells sorted from blood. The subset denotes: CD45RA-negative fraction. This sequence originates from a woman aged 30 to 39 in good health.

The CDR3 DNA follows: TGTGCCATCAGTGAGTCGACTCGGGGGGGAAACTACGAGCAGTACTTC. Its protein product is CAISESTRGGNYEQYF. The chain carries TRBV10-3 and TRBJ2-7; the match to TRBD2 covers 8 bases. The CDR3 extends over 16 amino acids. Germline CDR1 is ENHRY and CDR2 is SYGVKD. V shed 0 bases, J shed 3 bases, and the junction held 7 bases outside the gene matches.